This TCR beta chain is drawn from a study of shared clonotypes between healthy human individuals (dated by TCRdb to the early 2020s). Looking at the study overall: The cohort comprised two women and three men aged 18 to 49 years. Per donor, three plates each were used for CD4 naive and CD4 memory, two for CD8 naive, and one for CD8 memory. Per donor, leukapheresis produced somewhere between about 0.94 and 9 billion PBMCs. Libraries were prepared and TCR repertoires were sequenced by different laboratories using diverse techniques, in order to increase sequencing depth and limit assay-specific biases. To estimate repertoire size and how much clonotypes are shared between individuals, the study performed deep sequencing of blood TCR repertoires from roughly five healthy adults. The investigation overall reported the following: Because the study included only a small number of donors, the genetic and exposure-history diversity represented was limited. Compared with non-shared clonotypes, the clonotypes found in all four sorted-subset donors had higher generation probabilities. Incomplete sequencing was indicated by rarefaction of sorted-subset datasets, despite the large sequencing depth. When several donors were compared, the shared fraction of clonotypes was around 5.1% for naive CD4, over 3% for naive CD8, 2% to 2.5% for memory CD4, and 0.4% for memory CD8. Sampling was restricted to blood, and TCR repertoires in tissue are likely to differ from TCR repertoires in blood. Naive subsets generally had larger estimated clonotype richness than memory subsets did. Pairwise subsampling led to the expectation that sequencing depth would affect the degree of clonotype sharing among donors.

In the germline V gene, CDR1 corresponds to LGHNA and CDR2 to YSLEER. The CDR3 has 14 amino acids, counting the end cysteine and phenylalanine. The sequence is cut down to CDR3 DNA, 42 bases in frame from base 1. A distance of 8 bases separates the germline ends of V and J, which lose 3 bases and 0 bases respectively. The donors were healthy, HIV-negative adults who had no recently reported acute infections or vaccinations. All donors were Caucasian adults living in Nashville, Tennessee, USA. CD4+ T cells were enriched through magnetic negative selection, after which naive cells were positively selected on CD45RA and the remaining negative fraction served as the memory subset. After blood collection by leukapheresis, PBMCs were isolated using Ficoll-Histopaque density gradient centrifugation and then cryopreserved in the vapor phase of liquid nitrogen. Analytical flow cytometry was used to check the purity and quantity of every magnetically sorted T cell population. Genomic DNA was isolated from every sorted fraction and measured by UV absorbance on a Nanodrop 2000c.

Using the deep immunoSEQ assay, multiplex PCR amplified TCR CDR3 regions from genomic DNA. Extracted genomic DNA from each cell subset was spread evenly across all wells of several immunoSEQ 96-well plates, with each plate serving as a replicate. For sorted subsets, each replicate PCR was loaded with roughly 0.2 ug genomic DNA, equivalent to 25,000 to 35,000 T cell genomes. The purified libraries were quantified using a Qubit 3.0 fluorometer, sized with a Bioanalyzer 2100, and then quantified again using the KAPA Library Quantification kit. A separate single-read 150-cycle Illumina NextSeq 550 flow cell was used to sequence each immunoSEQ 96-well plate. Under the source paper's analysis protocol: The immunoSEQ output contained only junctional sequences without quality scores, so filtering could not match that applied to full-length reads. To assign V/J genes and CDR3, sequences were annotated against IMGT germline references using PyIR, a Python wrapper for IgBLAST v1.9. Reads with weak V/J assignments (E-value above 1e-6), missing CDR3, stop codons, out-of-frame junctions, or ambiguous translated residues were removed. V3J clonotypes were defined as sequences sharing the same inferred V gene, J gene, and CDR3 amino acid sequence. The percentage overlap between two repertoires was calculated by dividing the number of shared unique clonotypes by the size of the smaller repertoire. Three approaches were used to assess repertoire richness: RTK rarefaction, the Chao1 estimator, and Recon v2.1 estimates of unobserved clonotypes. Generation probabilities were computed with OLGA for all TCRbeta clonotypes obtained by the gDNA method from several donors. As stored in TCRdb, this immuneACCESS dataset retains in-frame rearrangements with V and J assigned. A fraction of the clones does not appear; measured against another copy, unresolved V genes explain less than half of the discrepancy, and the remainder lacks a known reason. V and J calls and clone size are copied from that table; D and trimming were computed from the DNA. The sample has 2 million to 2.5 million clones on record, approximately 94% of them singletons. Jointly, the top ten make up roughly 0.13% of the sample.

On this clone itself: Its binding antigen is unknown. Base qualities are missing; no much larger clone stands one base away.

The V gene is TRBV4-3 and the J gene is TRBJ1-1; the D gene remains uncertain. The receptor comes from a man aged 18 to 30 in good health. The sample taken for sequencing was naive CD4+ T cells sorted from blood. The cell subset or site tag for this specimen amounts to: CD45RA+ positively selected. The DNA sequence reads TGCGCCAGCAGCCAGGCAGTGCTGAACACTGAAGCTTTCTTT. Protein translation: CASSQAVLNTEAFF.